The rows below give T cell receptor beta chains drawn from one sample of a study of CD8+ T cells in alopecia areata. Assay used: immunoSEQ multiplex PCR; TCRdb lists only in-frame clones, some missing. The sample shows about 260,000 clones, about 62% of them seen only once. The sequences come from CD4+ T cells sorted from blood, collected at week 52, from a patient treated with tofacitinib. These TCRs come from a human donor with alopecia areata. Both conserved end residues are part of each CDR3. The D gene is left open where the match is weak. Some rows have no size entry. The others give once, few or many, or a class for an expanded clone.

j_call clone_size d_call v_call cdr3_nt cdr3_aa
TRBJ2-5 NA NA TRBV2 TGTGCCAGCAGTGACTATGAGGAGACCCAGTACTTC CASSDYEETQYF
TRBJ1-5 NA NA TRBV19 TGTGCCAGTAGTATAGTCCCAGTATTTAGCAATCAGCCCCAGCATTTT CASSIVPVFSNQPQHF
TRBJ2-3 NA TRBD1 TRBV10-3 TGTGCCATCAGTGAGTCCTGGACAGGGGCGCCTAAAGATACGCAGTATTTT CAISESWTGAPKDTQYF
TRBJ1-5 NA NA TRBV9 TGTGCCAGCAGCGCTCTTGGCAATCAGCCCCAGCATTTT CASSALGNQPQHF
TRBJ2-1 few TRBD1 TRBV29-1 TGCAGCACAGGGGGACAGGGATCCTACAATGAGCAGTTCTTC CSTGGQGSYNEQFF
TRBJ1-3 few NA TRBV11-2 TGTGCCAGCAGCTCCCGTCTCTCTGGAAACACCATATATTTT CASSSRLSGNTIYF
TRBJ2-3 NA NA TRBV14 TGTGCCAGCAGCCAAGCAGGGATTGGGGCAGATACGCAGTATTTT CASSQAGIGADTQYF
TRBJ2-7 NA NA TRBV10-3 TGTGCCATCAGGGCCTCAGGGGTCGACGAGCAGTACTTC CAIRASGVDEQYF
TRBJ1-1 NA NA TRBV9 TGTGCCAGCAGCTTTCATTCCACGAACACTGAAGCTTTCTTT CASSFHSTNTEAFF
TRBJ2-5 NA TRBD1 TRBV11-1 TGTGCCAGCAGCACGGACAGGTACCAAGAGACCCAGTACTTC CASSTDRYQETQYF
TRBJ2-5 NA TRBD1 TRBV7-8 TGTGCCAGCAGCTTAGCGAGGGTGGGACAGGGGAAAAGGGACCAGTACTTC CASSLARVGQGKRDQYF
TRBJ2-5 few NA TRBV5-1 TGCGCCAGCAGCCTCCTACGTCAAGAGACCCAGTACTTC CASSLLRQETQYF
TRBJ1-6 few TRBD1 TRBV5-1 TGCGCCAGCAGCCGTTGGACAGGGGCAGATTCACCCCTCCACTTT CASSRWTGADSPLHF
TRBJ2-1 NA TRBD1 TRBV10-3 TGTGCCATGTCTGGACAGGAGGACAATGAGCAGTTCTTC CAMSGQEDNEQFF